These 27 T cell receptor beta chains were all obtained from the same sample, sequenced in a study of beta chain features in type 1 diabetes. Findings and caveats of the study: Across all four CD4+ subsets, people with type 1 diabetes showed modestly shorter TCRB CDR3s.

These receptors' targets are unknown. Expressed TCRB transcripts were sequenced, since all the RNA that had been isolated was reverse transcribed. Here immunoSEQ multiplex PCR was the method, and the copy in TCRdb shows in-frame clones only, minus some. The profile covers 120,000 to 150,000 clones, with roughly an eighth appearing a single time and 1.3% taken by the ten largest. The sample taken for sequencing was central memory CD4+ T cells from blood. These receptors were collected from a man younger than 30 with type 1 diabetes.

The chain carries TRBV19 and TRBJ1-6; D might be TRBD1 (5 bases). V lost 2 bases, J lost 10 bases, and 15 bases lay in between. This CDR3 spans 15 amino acids. The germline gives CDR1 LNHDA, CDR2 SQIVND (reference sequence). CDR3 DNA sequence: TGTGCCAGTAGTATATTTGAGGGGACCTACTCACCCCTCCACTTT. The encoded protein is CASSIFEGTYSPLHF.

This clone was recorded a few times. The CDR3 is CASSLGRVTGELFF. In DNA, the CDR3 is TGTGCCAGCTCACTCGGACGGGTCACCGGGGAGCTGTTTTTT. V usage is TRBV18 and J usage is TRBJ2-2; D is uncertain. Trimming cost V 4 bases and J 4 bases, with 10 bases left between them. Germline V gene lookup returns CDR1 KGHSH and CDR2 LQKENI. This CDR3 has 14 residues.

This clone was found a few times. The chain recombines TRBV6-4 with TRBJ2-5, with D hard to call. The CDR3 runs to 10 residues. V was shortened by 8 bases and J by 5 bases, with 6 bases between the two germline ends. CDR1 and CDR2 from the germline V gene are MRHNA and SNTAGT. The CDR3 sequence is CASLRETQYF. As DNA, the CDR3 is TGTGCCAGCCTAAGGGAGACCCAGTACTTC.

This clone has at least ten counts. The chain uses TRBV9 and TRBJ2-7, with D perhaps matching TRBD1 (6 bases). In germline, CDR1 is SGDLS, CDR2 YYNGEE. Trimming shortened V by 0 bases and J by 4 bases, and 11 bases separated the two germline ends. There are 14 residues in the CDR3. As DNA, the CDR3 is TGTGCCAGCAGCGTAGGGGGGCGAGCGTACGAGCAGTACTTC. Residues: CASSVGGRAYEQYF.

The chain combines TRBV10-3 with TRBJ1-5; perhaps TRBD1 as D (5 bases). Germline CDR1 is ENHRY and CDR2 is SYGVKD. The CDR3 is 16 residues long. The V end was cut by 2 bases, the J end by 2 bases, with 13 bases between. CDR3 coding DNA: TGTGCCATCAGTGAGAACGCAGGGTTTGGCAATCAGCCCCAGCATTTT. Amino acid sequence: CAISENAGFGNQPQHF.

This clone was recorded a few times. Being one base from a much bigger clone, this may be a read error. The chain is built from TRBV4-1 and TRBJ2-7, with TRBD2 matching over 9 bases. The junction had 13 bases not matched to a gene; V was cut back by 0 bases and J by 1 base. The CDR3 runs to 19 residues. The germline gives CDR1 MGHRA, CDR2 YSYEKL. The CDR3: CASSQDHRGGALWSYEQYF. Written as DNA, the CDR3 is TGCGCCAGCAGCCAAGATCACCGCGGGGGGGCGTTATGGTCCTACGAGCAGTACTTC.

This chain joins TRBV4-1 and TRBJ2-1; D is uncertain. Trimming removed 4 bases from V and 6 bases from J, with 10 bases in between. The CDR3 sequence is 13 residues long. Per the germline V gene, CDR1 is MGHRA and CDR2 is YSYEKL. The CDR3 nucleotides are TGCGCCAGCAGCCCCCAAGGTTCCAATGAGCAGTTCTTC. Its translation: CASSPQGSNEQFF.

This clone has more than one count but fewer than ten. Written as DNA, the CDR3 is TGTGCCAGCAGCTCCCCCCCAGATACGCAGTATTTT. Encoded protein: CASSSPPDTQYF. J is TRBJ2-3 and V is TRBV7-3; no definite D call. Germline V gene lookup returns CDR1 SGHTA and CDR2 FQGTGA. This CDR3 contains 12 residues. V lost 4 bases and J 4 bases, leaving 6 bases between the germline ends.

The CDR3 bases are TGTGCCAGCAGCGGCGACTACCTCACAGATACGCAGTATTTT. It is translated as CASSGDYLTDTQYF. The rearrangement joins TRBV9 to TRBJ2-3, with TRBD2 as a possible D gene (5 bases). Germline-derived CDR1 and CDR2 are SGDLS and YYNGEE. Trimming left V 3 bases short and J 2 bases short, with 10 bases between. This CDR3 has 14 residues.

This clone came up a few times. The CDR3 is CASSPSTGGKDGYTF. The CDR3 region has the DNA TGTGCCAGCTCACCTTCGACAGGGGGAAAGGATGGCTACACCTTC. The chain is built from TRBV18 and TRBJ1-2; 9 nucleotides match TRBD1. In germline, CDR1 is KGHSH, CDR2 LQKENI. V lost 3 bases and J lost 6; bases outside the gene matches: 8. The CDR3 runs 15 residues.

This clone came up many times. Other DNA sequences within the sample encode an identical CDR3. The V gene is TRBV28, the J gene TRBJ1-2; perhaps TRBD1 as D (5 bases). The CDR3 spans 12 residues. Germline CDR1 is MDHEN and CDR2 is SYDVKM. Trimming took off 2 bases at V and 5 bases at J, with 6 bases between the two ends. As DNA, the CDR3 is TGTGCCAGCAGTTTAGAGGGGTATGGCTACACCTTC. This codes for CASSLEGYGYTF.

The chain joins TRBV10-2 to TRBJ1-5; 9 bases are shared with TRBD1. Germline CDR1 reads WSHSY; CDR2 reads SAAADI. CDR3 length equals 15 residues. The V segment lost 6 bases and the J segment 4 bases; nucleotides outside the gene matches: 7. The CDR3 DNA reads as TGCGCCAGCAGCATGGGACAGGGAAGGAATCAGCCCCAGCATTTT. Its protein product is CASSMGQGRNQPQHF.

This clone came up a few times. The gene calls are TRBV5-5 and TRBJ2-7; TRBD2 is a possible D gene (5 bases). In germline, CDR1 is SGHKS, CDR2 YYEKEE (reference sequence). V was shortened by 5 bases and J by 3 bases, with 15 bases between the two germline ends. The CDR3 consists of 14 residues. CDR3 sequence: CASSIAITSYEQYF. The DNA of the CDR3 is TGTGCCAGCAGTATAGCGATAACAAGCTACGAGCAGTACTTC.

This clone appeared a few times. V and J are TRBV5-1 and TRBJ2-5; D is ambiguous. Germline-derived CDR1 and CDR2 are SGHRS and YFSETQ. Trimming stripped 4 bases from V and 5 bases from J, with 15 bases between. This CDR3 has 14 residues. Here the CDR3 DNA reads TGCGCCAGCAGCAGGAACGTCCCCCAGGAGACCCAGTACTTC. Protein: CASSRNVPQETQYF.

This chain links TRBV19 with TRBJ2-5, with 8 bases fitting TRBD1. The CDR3 is 15 amino acids. V lost 2 bases, J lost 5 bases, and 7 bases stayed unmatched. CDR1 LNHDA and CDR2 SQIVND come from the germline V gene (reference sequence). CDR3 sequence (DNA): TGTGCCAGTAGTATATCGACGACAGGGGTGGAGACCCAGTACTTC. Protein: CASSISTTGVETQYF.

The genes are TRBV15 and TRBJ2-5; possibly TRBD1 for D (6 bases). The CDR3 sequence is 14 residues long. Germline assignment: CDR1 LNHNV and CDR2 YYDKDF (reference sequence). Trimming cost V 2 bases and J 5 bases, with 12 bases left between them. The CDR3: CATSRLQGTETQYF. The CDR3 DNA reads TGTGCCACCAGCAGATTGCAGGGGACGGAGACCCAGTACTTC.

At least ten counts were recorded for this clone. This chain uses TRBV7-2 with TRBJ1-4, with D unresolved. The CDR3 contains 13 residues. V shed 4 bases and J shed 10 bases, with 13 bases lying between them. Germline CDR1 SGHTA, CDR2 FQGNSA. Here the CDR3 reads CASSSDAISKLFF. The CDR3 DNA sequence: TGTGCCAGCAGCTCGGACGCGATATCAAAACTGTTTTTT.

In this sample, this clone turned up a few times. The J gene is TRBJ2-2, the V gene TRBV6-6; possibly TRBD1 for D (6 bases). CDR3 size: 14 residues. The V and J ends lost 6 bases and 4 bases respectively, with 12 bases between them. CDR1 and CDR2 (germline): MNHNY, SVGAGI (reference sequence). The CDR3 protein is CASRGASSTGELFF. CDR3 DNA sequence: TGTGCCAGCAGGGGGGCTAGCAGCACCGGGGAGCTGTTTTTT.

Only a few counts were recorded for this clone. The chain couples TRBV6-5 to TRBJ2-7; D is unclear. CDR1 and CDR2 (germline): MNHEY, SVGAGI. This CDR3 is built from 12 residues. V was shortened by 5 bases and J by 6 bases, with 11 bases between the two germline ends. CDR3 region: CASSPPTAEQYF. CDR3 DNA sequence: TGTGCCAGCAGTCCCCCGACCGCCGAGCAGTACTTC.

This clone has more than one count but fewer than ten. The chain is built from TRBV28 and TRBJ1-1; D not resolved. There are 12 residues in the CDR3. Trimming took off 6 bases at V and 3 bases at J, with 8 bases between the two ends. From germline, CDR1 is MDHEN and CDR2 SYDVKM. In DNA form, the CDR3 reads TGTGCCAGCAGGATCCGGGACACTGAAGCTTTCTTT. This gives the protein CASRIRDTEAFF.

This clone appeared many times. The chain has TRBV5-4 and TRBJ2-1, with 9 bases aligning to TRBD1. Per the germline V gene, CDR1 is SGHNT and CDR2 is YYREEE (reference sequence). CDR3 size: 16 residues. V dropped 0 bases and J dropped 3; count of bases not matched to a gene: 4. CDR3 sequence: CASSLGGTGIYNEQFF. The CDR3, as DNA: TGTGCCAGCAGCTTGGGCGGGACAGGGATCTACAATGAGCAGTTCTTC. Combining the CDR3 with reference TRBV5-4 and TRBJ2-1 gives the whole variable domain ETGVTQSPTHLIKTRGQQVTLRCSSQSGHNTVSWYQQALGQGPQFIFQYYREEENGRGNFPPRFSGLQFPNYSSELNVNALELDDSALYLCASSLGGTGIYNEQFFGPGTRLTVL.

For this clone: A much larger clone sits a single nucleotide away, making a read error possible. V and J are TRBV5-6 and TRBJ2-7; D not resolved. Deletions cut 0 bases from V and 5 bases from J, with 3 bases between. The CDR3 is 11 amino acids. From germline, CDR1 is SGHDT and CDR2 YYEEEE. CDR3 in amino acids: CASSLDHEQYF. The DNA of the CDR3 is TGTGCCAGCAGCTTGGACCACGAGCAGTACTTC.

CDR3 loop: CASSQDHSGGPNNEQFF. In DNA form, the CDR3 reads TGTGCCAGCAGCCAGGACCATAGCGGGGGACCAAACAATGAGCAGTTCTTC. The genes are TRBV14 and TRBJ2-1, with 9 bases lining up with TRBD2. CDR3 size: 17 residues. The trim removed 3 bases at V and 5 bases at J, leaving 11 bases unmatched. Germline CDR1 and CDR2: SGHDN and FVKESK.

As for this clone: The sample holds other DNA sequences that translate to the same CDR3. The chain recombines TRBV30 with TRBJ2-7, with D possibly being TRBD2 (5 bases). The germline V gene has CDR1 GTSNPN and CDR2 SVGIG (reference sequence). This CDR3 comprises 11 residues. The V and J ends lost 5 bases and 4 bases respectively, with 9 bases between them. CDR3 in amino acids: CAWGGRYEQYF. Here the CDR3 DNA reads TGTGCCTGGGGAGGACGGTACGAGCAGTACTTC.

As for this clone: This could be a read error, since a much larger clone is one nucleotide away. The J gene is TRBJ2-1, the V gene TRBV28; maybe TRBD2 (7 bases). V lost 5 bases, J lost 4 bases, and 15 bases lay in between. Germline V gives CDR1 MDHEN, CDR2 SYDVKM. This CDR3 spans 15 amino acids. The CDR3 spells CASSSRGAGYNEQFF. CDR3 DNA: TGTGCCAGCAGTAGCCGGGGGGCCGGGTACAATGAGCAGTTCTTC.

The rearrangement joins TRBV29-1 to TRBJ2-1; 7 positions match TRBD2. V dropped 3 bases and J dropped 9; count of bases not matched to a gene: 5. There are 12 residues in the CDR3. CDR1 SQVTM and CDR2 ANQGSEA come from the germline V gene. Here the CDR3 DNA reads TGCAGCGTTGAGTGGGGGGGGACTGAGCAGTTCTTC. It translates to CSVEWGGTEQFF.

This clone was seen repeatedly, ten times or more. The chain combines TRBV18 with TRBJ2-1; D gene unclear. Trimming took 1 base from V and 4 from J, leaving 11 bases between them. There are 15 residues in the CDR3. In germline, CDR1 is KGHSH, CDR2 LQKENI. As DNA, the CDR3 is TGTGCCAGCTCACCACAGGGCCAGAGGTACAATGAGCAGTTCTTC. Protein product: CASSPQGQRYNEQFF.